This T cell receptor beta chain emerged from a study of early stage breast cancer tumors. The wider study: Of around 16 invasive breast tumors, more than ten were hormone receptor-positive, HER2-negative. Under 10 ER+/PR+/HER2- tumors were invasive ductal; a few were invasive lobular. Findings and limits, study-wide: Most shared enriched TCRB sequences were commonly generated ones.

On this clone: Its antigen is as yet unknown. No DNA is shown, since the ends of the CDR3 on it are uncertain; the CDR3 is the one TCRdb lists.

Each sample had two DNA replicates, around 0.45 ug blood or about 1.5 ug tissue. Produced via immunoSEQ multiplex PCR; TCRdb's table is partial and in-frame only. This table holds 20,000 or so clones, about three quarters found once. The sample consisted of blood. The receptor was isolated from a person between 55 and 69 years old with breast cancer.

The CDR3 spells CASSSSGQGSTGELFF. The gene calls are TRBV7-9 and TRBJ2-2; no check of the table's D call, TRBD1, against the DNA was made. Counting both end residues, the CDR3 totals 16 amino acids. Per the germline V gene, CDR1 is SEHNR and CDR2 is FQNEAQ (reference sequence).